The clone carrying this TCR beta chain occurred a few times. The time point: pre-treatment sample, taken before nivolumab and TIL therapy. The data were obtained in a study of TIL therapy for anti-PD-1-resistant metastatic lung cancer. Overall study: Progressing patients received lymphodepletion, expanded TIL infusion and IL-2. A handful of tumors were EGFR-mutant and two were ALK-rearranged. By whole-exome sequencing, median non-synonymous tumor mutation burden was around 1.5 mutations per megabase.

The libraries were made with immunoSEQ v3. Each library reached 2 million or so read pairs, or roughly 5-6.5 million at deep level. The protocol was immunoSEQ multiplex PCR, while the TCRdb copy is restricted to in-frame clones and leaves out a portion. This sample yields 55,000 to 70,000 clones, of which roughly 91% are seen a single time; 2.5% to 3% belongs to the top ten. V lost 2 bases to trimming and J lost 1 base, with 9 bases between them. The CDR3 has 16 residues. CDR1 SGHTA and CDR2 FQGTGA come from the germline V gene. The J gene is TRBJ1-6, the V gene TRBV7-3; perhaps TRBD1 as D (5 bases). The material sequenced was blood, taken at baseline. The source is a person aged 30 to 80 with non-small cell lung cancer. The CDR3 protein is CASSLLAGSYNSPLHF. Here the CDR3 DNA reads TGTGCCAGCAGCTTACTAGCAGGGTCCTATAATTCACCCCTCCACTTT.